Listed below are T cell receptor beta chains from one sample, sequenced in a study of blood T cell repertoires in COVID-19. Some clones are missing from TCRdb's copy, which holds only in-frame ones; the method was immunoSEQ multiplex PCR. The profile shows some 46,000 clones, around 80% of them singletons. What was sequenced was peripheral blood. The receptors shown here come from a woman over 75 with acute or convalescent COVID-19. Both conserved end residues are part of each CDR3. Fields, in order: D gene, J gene, clone size, V gene, CDR3 protein, CDR3 DNA. A D gene is named only where the DNA matches it firmly. The listing skips clone size in some rows; elsewhere it reads once, few, many or a size class.

D: TRBD1
J: TRBJ1-1
size: .
V: TRBV10-1
CDR3: CASSRTGRERTEAFF
DNA: TGCGCCAGCAGTAGGACAGGGAGGGAGCGGACTGAAGCTTTCTTT

D: TRBD1
J: TRBJ2-1
size: .
V: TRBV6-5
CDR3: CASSQGAGGYNEQFF
DNA: TGTGCCAGCAGCCAAGGGGCAGGGGGCTACAATGAGCAGTTCTTC

D: .
J: TRBJ1-5
size: .
V: TRBV7-2
CDR3: CASSLLQGDNQPQHF
DNA: TGTGCCAGCAGCTTGTTGCAGGGCGACAATCAGCCCCAGCATTTT

D: TRBD1
J: TRBJ1-5
size: .
V: TRBV5-6
CDR3: CASSLGQGFGQPQHF
DNA: TGTGCCAGCAGCTTGGGACAGGGGTTTGGACAGCCCCAGCATTTT

D: .
J: TRBJ1-5
size: .
V: TRBV19
CDR3: CASSITGGGDQPQHF
DNA: TGTGCCAGTAGTATCACCGGGGGTGGTGATCAGCCCCAGCATTTT

D: .
J: TRBJ2-2
size: .
V: TRBV5-4
CDR3: CASSPATGHTGELFF
DNA: TGTGCCAGCAGCCCAGCTACAGGGCACACCGGGGAGCTGTTTTTT

D: TRBD1
J: TRBJ2-3
size: .
V: TRBV7-3
CDR3: CASGRTGSGLDTQYF
DNA: TGTGCCAGCGGCCGGACAGGCTCCGGTTTAGATACGCAGTATTTT

D: TRBD1
J: TRBJ1-6
size: .
V: TRBV19
CDR3: CASSQGQGVSPLHF
DNA: TGTGCCAGTAGTCAAGGACAGGGTGTCTCACCCCTCCACTTT

D: TRBD1
J: TRBJ2-3
size: .
V: TRBV7-9
CDR3: CASSLTQGSTDTQYF
DNA: TGTGCCAGCAGCTTAACACAGGGGAGTACAGATACGCAGTATTTT

D: TRBD1
J: TRBJ1-2
size: .
V: TRBV5-1
CDR3: CASSLGQARVNYGYTF
DNA: TGCGCCAGCAGCTTAGGACAGGCCCGGGTGAACTATGGCTACACCTTC

D: .
J: TRBJ1-1
size: few
V: TRBV25-1
CDR3: CASTIADGAEAFF
DNA: TGTGCCAGCACCATCGCCGACGGGGCTGAAGCTTTCTTT

D: TRBD2
J: TRBJ2-2
size: .
V: TRBV5-6
CDR3: CASSRGLAGELFF
DNA: TGTGCCAGCAGTCGGGGACTAGCCGGGGAGCTGTTTTTT

D: .
J: TRBJ2-3
size: .
V: TRBV5-1
CDR3: CASSPRMNRVGTDTQYF
DNA: TGCGCCAGCAGCCCGCGGATGAACAGGGTTGGAACAGATACGCAGTATTTT

D: .
J: TRBJ2-5
size: few
V: TRBV30
CDR3: CAWTLGGGAKTQYF
DNA: TGTGCCTGGACCTTGGGGGGGGGCGCGAAGACCCAGTACTTC

D: .
J: TRBJ2-3
size: .
V: TRBV6-1
CDR3: CASSDGRSTDTQYF
DNA: TGTGCCAGCAGTGACGGTAGAAGCACAGATACGCAGTATTTT

D: .
J: TRBJ2-3
size: .
V: TRBV6-6
CDR3: CASSSPQVTSGTQYF
DNA: TGTGCCAGCAGCTCCCCCCAGGTTACCTCCGGTACGCAGTATTTT

D: TRBD1
J: TRBJ1-2
size: .
V: TRBV4-2
CDR3: CASSLGQASLYGYTF
DNA: TGTGCCAGCAGCCTAGGACAGGCTAGTCTTTATGGCTACACCTTC

D: .
J: TRBJ2-5
size: once
V: TRBV21-1
CDR3: CASSKGGGFQETQYF
DNA: TGTGCCAGCAGCAAAGGCGGGGGCTTCCAAGAGACCCAGTACTTC

D: TRBD1
J: TRBJ2-7
size: .
V: TRBV29-1
CDR3: CSVGTGFEQYF
DNA: TGCAGCGTAGGGACAGGGTTTGAGCAGTACTTC

D: .
J: TRBJ2-7
size: .
V: TRBV19
CDR3: CASSIGSGEQYF
DNA: TGTGCCAGTAGTATTGGTTCAGGTGAGCAGTACTTC